Listed here are 20 T cell receptor beta chains from one sample, sequenced in a study of blood T cell repertoires in COVID-19. The data were produced by immunoSEQ multiplex PCR, yet TCRdb's version contains in-frame clones alone and is incomplete. The sample yields roughly 53,000 clones, 70% to 85% seen once. Source material: peripheral blood. The origin of the receptors is a man between 65 and 85 years old with active COVID-19.

This chain joins TRBV29-1 and TRBJ1-4, with D unresolved. The CDR3 sequence is 13 residues long. V was trimmed by 6 bases and J by 5 bases, leaving 13 bases between them. Germline V gene sequence: CDR1 SQVTM, CDR2 ANQGSEA. The CDR3 bases are TGCAGCGTAAGACCCGGGGAGAATGAAAAACTGTTTTTT. This translates into CSVRPGENEKLFF.

The rearrangement joins TRBV6-5 to TRBJ2-5; TRBD2 matches at 11 bases. Trimming at V came to 5 bases and at J to 2 bases, leaving 1 base not matched to a gene. Germline V gene sequence: CDR1 MNHEY, CDR2 SVGAGI. The CDR3 runs 14 residues. The CDR3 loop reads CASSRLAGQETQYF. DNA of the CDR3: TGTGCCAGCAGTCGACTAGCGGGACAAGAGACCCAGTACTTC.

The rearrangement joins TRBV29-1 to TRBJ2-1, with 9 bases identical to TRBD1. The germline gives CDR1 SQVTM, CDR2 ANQGSEA. Losses at the gene ends were 6 bases for V and 6 bases for J; bases not matched to a gene: 9. The CDR3 length is 14 residues. The CDR3 nucleotides are TGCAGCGTGTCTCGGGACAGGGACATCAATGAGCAGTTCTTC. Amino acid sequence: CSVSRDRDINEQFF.

The chain combines TRBV5-8 with TRBJ1-5; D gene ambiguous. The CDR3 extends over 13 amino acids. V lost 5 bases and J lost 0, with 6 bases in between. Germline V lookup: CDR1 SGHTS, CDR2 YDEGEE. The CDR3 here is CASSRYSNQPQHF. For the CDR3, the DNA is TGTGCCAGCAGTCGGTATAGCAATCAGCCCCAGCATTTT.

The rearrangement joins TRBV24-1 to TRBJ1-2; D not resolved. Germline values: CDR1 KGHDR, CDR2 SFDVKD. Trimming removed 3 bases at V and 4 bases at J, with 11 bases between. The CDR3 covers 14 residues. CDR3 protein: CATSDNRGIYGYTF. The CDR3, as DNA: TGTGCCACCAGTGATAATAGAGGGATCTATGGCTACACCTTC.

The chain employs TRBV27 and TRBJ1-3; maybe TRBD1 (5 bases). The CDR3 spans 13 residues. Germline assignment: CDR1 MNHEY and CDR2 SMNVEV (reference sequence). V was shortened by 5 bases and J by 5 bases, with 10 bases between the two germline ends. The CDR3 coding sequence is TGTGCCAGCAGTCCTCAGGGTCGAAACACCATATATTTT. Translation: CASSPQGRNTIYF.

This chain links TRBV28 with TRBJ2-4; D possibly corresponds to TRBD1 (5 bases). Per germline, CDR1 MDHEN and CDR2 SYDVKM. Trimming stripped 6 bases from V and 0 bases from J, with 15 bases between. This CDR3 is built from 16 residues. This CDR3 is CASSNLGHEAKNIQYF. The CDR3 DNA reads as TGTGCCAGCAGCAACCTAGGACACGAAGCCAAAAACATTCAGTACTTC. The full variable domain, completed using reference TRBV28 and TRBJ2-4, is DVKVTQSSRYLVKRTGEKVFLECVQDMDHENMFWYRQDPGLGLRLIYFSYDVKMKEKGDIPEGYSVSREKKERFSLILESASTNQTSMYLCASSNLGHEAKNIQYFGAGTRLSVL.

This chain joins TRBV4-1 and TRBJ2-7; maybe TRBD1 (5 bases). The CDR3 loop spans 13 amino acids. The ends were cut back, 2 bases at V and 5 bases at J, with 10 bases in the middle. Germline V CDR1 and CDR2: MGHRA, YSYEKL. The CDR3 loop is CASSQSGFDEQYF. In DNA, the CDR3 is TGCGCCAGCAGCCAATCAGGGTTCGACGAGCAGTACTTC.

This clone turned up a few times. The CDR3 nucleotides are TGTGCCACCAGCAGTGGAGATGCCGGCAATGAGCAGTTCTTC. Translating it yields CATSSGDAGNEQFF. The chain joins TRBV15 to TRBJ2-1; D remains ambiguous. CDR3 length: 14 amino acids. The V gene's germline CDR1 is LNHNV and CDR2 YYDKDF (reference sequence). The V end was cut by 3 bases, the J end by 6 bases, with 12 bases between.

The chain joins TRBV7-2 to TRBJ2-3, with a possible D match to TRBD1 (5 bases). The germline V gene has CDR1 SGHTA and CDR2 FQGNSA. The length of the CDR3 is 13 residues. The V gene lost 6 bases and the J gene lost 2 bases, with 9 bases spanning the gap. CDR3 sequence reads: CASRRTTTDTQYF. CDR3 in DNA: TGTGCCAGCAGAAGGACAACCACAGATACGCAGTATTTT.

The chain uses TRBV6-5 and TRBJ2-1; 7 bases align to TRBD2. Germline V gene lookup returns CDR1 MNHEY and CDR2 SVGAGI. The CDR3 covers 11 residues. V dropped 7 bases and J dropped 7; count of bases not matched to a gene: 1. The CDR3 coding sequence is TGTGCCAGCATGGGGGGGAATGAGCAGTTCTTC. Protein product: CASMGGNEQFF.

The chain links TRBV6-4 to TRBJ2-1, with TRBD2 as a possible D gene (6 bases). Germline lookup yields CDR1 MRHNA and CDR2 SNTAGT. V dropped 3 bases and J dropped 3 bases, with 12 bases sitting between them. The CDR3 is 15 residues long. The CDR3 coding sequence is TGTGCCAGCAGTGATTCGGGGACTCTCTACAATGAGCAGTTCTTC. Protein sequence: CASSDSGTLYNEQFF.

This sequence joins TRBV5-1 and TRBJ2-5, with D possibly being TRBD2 (6 bases). V lost 4 bases and J lost 3, with 10 bases in between. The CDR3 is 13 residues long. Germline CDR1 and CDR2: SGHRS and YFSETQ. CDR3 amino acids: CASSPGVEETQYF. As DNA, the CDR3 is TGCGCCAGCAGCCCGGGAGTTGAAGAGACCCAGTACTTC. Full variable domain (rest looked up from reference TRBV5-1 and TRBJ2-5): KAGVTQTPRYLIKTRGQQVTLSCSPISGHRSVSWYQQTPGQGLQFLFEYFSETQRNKGNFPGRFSGRQFSNSRSEMNVSTLELGDSALYLCASSPGVEETQYFGPGTRLLVL.

Turning to this clone: Different DNA sequences within this sample yield the same CDR3. The chain couples TRBV19 to TRBJ2-5; 9 bases fit TRBD2. The CDR3 is 14 amino acids. From germline, CDR1 is LNHDA and CDR2 SQIVND (reference sequence). The trim removed 5 bases at V and 5 bases at J, leaving 6 bases unmatched. In nucleotides, the CDR3 is TGTGCCAGTAGTCAGGGACTAGCCGGCGAGACCCAGTACTTC. This gives the protein CASSQGLAGETQYF.

The V call is TRBV6-5, the J call TRBJ1-2; D is perhaps TRBD1 (5 bases). The length of the CDR3 is 16 residues. Germline loops: CDR1 MNHEY, CDR2 SVGAGI. Deletions cut 0 bases from V and 7 bases from J, with 18 bases between. The CDR3 region is CASSYSSQAGRGGYTF. CDR3 nucleotide sequence: TGTGCCAGCAGTTACTCGAGTCAGGCAGGGAGGGGTGGCTACACCTTC.

This chain links TRBV7-9 with TRBJ1-1; TRBD1 might be the D (5 bases). CDR3 length: 14 residues. Germline lookup yields CDR1 SEHNR and CDR2 FQNEAQ (reference sequence). V shed 3 bases and J shed 6 bases, with 14 bases lying between them. The CDR3 spells CASSFTGARPEAFF. The CDR3 region has the DNA TGTGCCAGCAGCTTTACAGGTGCCAGGCCTGAAGCTTTCTTT.

This chain uses TRBV19 with TRBJ2-7; tentatively, D is TRBD1 (7 bases). Germline lookup yields CDR1 LNHDA and CDR2 SQIVND (reference sequence). This CDR3 is 17 amino acids long. V was clipped by 5 bases and J by 3 bases, with 23 bases between them. CDR3 DNA: TGTGCCAGTAGTTCCCCCGGGCGACAGGGAGGCGACTACGAGCAGTACTTC. It specifies CASSSPGRQGGDYEQYF.

The CDR3 reads CASSYRGSYEQYF. CDR3 nucleotide sequence: TGTGCCAGCAGCTACAGGGGCTCCTACGAGCAGTACTTC. The chain joins TRBV5-8 to TRBJ2-7, with 7 bases that match TRBD1. Per the germline V gene, CDR1 is SGHTS and CDR2 is YDEGEE. CDR3 length: 13 residues. Trimming at V came to 3 bases and at J to 0 bases, leaving 0 bases not matched to a gene.

The J gene is TRBJ2-2, the V gene TRBV7-2; 9 nucleotides agree with TRBD2. The CDR3 loop spans 16 amino acids. V shed 5 bases, J shed 4 bases, and the junction held 8 bases outside the gene matches. CDR1 and CDR2 from the germline V gene are SGHTA and FQGNSA. In nucleotides, the CDR3 is TGTGCCAGCAGCGTGTACCTAGCGGGAATCACCGGGGAGCTGTTTTTT. Its translation: CASSVYLAGITGELFF.

The rearrangement uses TRBV9 and TRBJ1-3, with 9 bases that match TRBD1. The J segment lost 4 bases and the V segment lost 3 bases, leaving 8 bases of the junction unmatched. The CDR3 has 16 amino acids. Germline CDR1 is SGDLS and CDR2 is YYNGEE. For the CDR3, the DNA is TGTGCCAGCAGCGCCGCTGGACAGGGGTCGGGAAACACCATATATTTT. The encoded protein is CASSAAGQGSGNTIYF.